This T cell receptor beta chain derives from a study of technical replicates of blood from a few donors. This table comes from immunoSEQ multiplex PCR, and its TCRdb copy is limited to in-frame clones, with some not included. The sample consists of tens of thousands of clones, about 87% of them appearing once. Sequencing used PBMCs. This TCR came from a human donor in good health. Some clones in this sample may be carry-over from other donors' samples.

CDR3 residues: CASSPPGGTNEQFF. CDR3 in DNA: TGTGCCAGCAGCCCGCCGGGAGGCACCAATGAGCAGTTCTTC. The V call is TRBV7-2, the J call TRBJ2-1; 7 nucleotides line up with TRBD2. Trimming cost V 5 bases and J 6 bases; bases outside gene matches: 7. This CDR3 contains 14 residues. Germline values: CDR1 SGHTA, CDR2 FQGNSA.